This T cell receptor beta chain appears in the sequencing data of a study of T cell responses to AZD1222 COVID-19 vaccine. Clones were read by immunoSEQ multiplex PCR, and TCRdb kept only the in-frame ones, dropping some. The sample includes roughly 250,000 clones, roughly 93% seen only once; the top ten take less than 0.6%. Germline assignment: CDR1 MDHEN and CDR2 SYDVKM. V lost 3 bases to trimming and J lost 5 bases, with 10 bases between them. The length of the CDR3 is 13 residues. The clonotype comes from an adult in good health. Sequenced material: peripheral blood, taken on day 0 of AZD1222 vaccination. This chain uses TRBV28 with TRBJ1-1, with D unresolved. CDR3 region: CASSFGTATEAFF. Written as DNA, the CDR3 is TGTGCCAGCAGTTTCGGCACGGCAACTGAAGCTTTCTTT. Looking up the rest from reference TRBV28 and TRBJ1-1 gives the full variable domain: DVKVTQSSRYLVKRTGEKVFLECVQDMDHENMFWYRQDPGLGLRLIYFSYDVKMKEKGDIPEGYSVSREKKERFSLILESASTNQTSMYLCASSFGTATEAFFGQGTRLTVV.